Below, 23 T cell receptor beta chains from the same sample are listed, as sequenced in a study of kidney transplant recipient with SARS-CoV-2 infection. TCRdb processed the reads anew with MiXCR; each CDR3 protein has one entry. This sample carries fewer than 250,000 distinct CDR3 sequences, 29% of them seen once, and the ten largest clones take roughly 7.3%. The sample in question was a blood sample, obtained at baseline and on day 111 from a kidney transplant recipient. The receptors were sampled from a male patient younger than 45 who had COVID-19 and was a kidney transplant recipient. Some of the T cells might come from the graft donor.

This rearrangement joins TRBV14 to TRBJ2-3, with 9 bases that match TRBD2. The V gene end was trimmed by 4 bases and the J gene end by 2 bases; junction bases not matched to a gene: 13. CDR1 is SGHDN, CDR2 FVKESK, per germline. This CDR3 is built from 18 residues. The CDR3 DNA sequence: TGTGCCAGCAGCCTCATTAGCGGGAGTTACGAGTCCACAGATACGCAGTATTTT. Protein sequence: CASSLISGSYESTDTQYF.

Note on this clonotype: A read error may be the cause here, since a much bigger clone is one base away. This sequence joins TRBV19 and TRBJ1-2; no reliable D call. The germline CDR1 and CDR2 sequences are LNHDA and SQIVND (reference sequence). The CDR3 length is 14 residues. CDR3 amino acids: CASSMGSGNYGYAF. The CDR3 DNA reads TGTGCCAGTAGTATGGGCAGTGGGAACTATGGCTACGCCTTC.

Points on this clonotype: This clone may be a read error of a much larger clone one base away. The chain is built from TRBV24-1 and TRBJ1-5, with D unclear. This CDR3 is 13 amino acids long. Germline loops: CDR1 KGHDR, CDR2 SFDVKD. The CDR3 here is CVTSDGRDQPQHF. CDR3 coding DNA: TGTGTCACCAGTGATGGAAGGGATCAGCCCCAGCATTTT.

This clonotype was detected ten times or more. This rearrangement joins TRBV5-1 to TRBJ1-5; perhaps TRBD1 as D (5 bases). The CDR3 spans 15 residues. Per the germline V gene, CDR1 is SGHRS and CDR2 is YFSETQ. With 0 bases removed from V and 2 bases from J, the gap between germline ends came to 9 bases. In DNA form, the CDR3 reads TGCGCCAGCAGCTTGGAAGGGGCCGGCAATCAGCCCCAGCATTTT. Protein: CASSLEGAGNQPQHF.

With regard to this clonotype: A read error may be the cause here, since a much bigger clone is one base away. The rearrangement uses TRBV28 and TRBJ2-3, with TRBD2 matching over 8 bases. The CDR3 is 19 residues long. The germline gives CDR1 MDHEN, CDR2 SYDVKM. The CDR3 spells CASSFPSLAGGPGEDAQYF. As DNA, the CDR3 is TGTGCCAGCAGTTTCCCCTCATTGGCGGGAGGCCCCGGTGAAGATGCGCAGTATTTT.

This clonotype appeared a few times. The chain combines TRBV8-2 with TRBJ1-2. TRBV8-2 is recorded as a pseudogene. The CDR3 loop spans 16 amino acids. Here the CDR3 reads CGSLCRDSRKTYGYTF. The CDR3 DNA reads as TGTGGCAGTTTGTGTCGTGATAGCCGAAAGACCTATGGCTACACCTTC.

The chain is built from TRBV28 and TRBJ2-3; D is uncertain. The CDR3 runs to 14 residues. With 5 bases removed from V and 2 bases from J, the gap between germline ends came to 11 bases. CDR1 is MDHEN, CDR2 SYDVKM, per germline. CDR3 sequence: CASSPFDTTDTQYF. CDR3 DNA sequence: TGTGCCAGCAGTCCCTTCGACACCACAGATACGCAGTATTTT.

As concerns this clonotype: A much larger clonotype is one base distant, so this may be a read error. The CDR3 region has the DNA TGTGCCAACAGCTTCTCTAGGGGCGGTGAAAAACTGTTTTTT. Its translation is CANSFSRGGEKLFF. This chain uses TRBV12-3 or TRBV12-4 with TRBJ1-4, with D perhaps matching TRBD1 (5 bases). V was clipped by 10 bases and J by 7 bases, with 19 bases between them. The CDR3 runs 14 residues.

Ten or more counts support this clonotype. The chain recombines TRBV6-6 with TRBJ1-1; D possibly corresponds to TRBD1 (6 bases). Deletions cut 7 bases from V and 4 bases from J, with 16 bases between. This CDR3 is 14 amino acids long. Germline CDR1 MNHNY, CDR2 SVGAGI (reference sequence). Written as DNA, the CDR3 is TGTGCCAGCAAGGGGGGCTCGGAGAGCACTGAAGCTTTCTTT. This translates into CASKGGSESTEAFF.

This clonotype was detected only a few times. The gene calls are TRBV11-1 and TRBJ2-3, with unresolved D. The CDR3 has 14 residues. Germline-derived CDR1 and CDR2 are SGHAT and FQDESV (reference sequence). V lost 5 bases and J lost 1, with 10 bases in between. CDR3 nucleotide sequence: TGTGCCAGCAGCGGCACCCTAGGCACAGATACGCAGTATTTT. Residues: CASSGTLGTDTQYF.

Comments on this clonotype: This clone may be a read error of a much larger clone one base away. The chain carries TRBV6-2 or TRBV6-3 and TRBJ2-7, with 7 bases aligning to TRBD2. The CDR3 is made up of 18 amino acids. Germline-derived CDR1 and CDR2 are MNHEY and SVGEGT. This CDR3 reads CASSRAGSTGHGYYGQYF. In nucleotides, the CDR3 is TGTGCCAGCAGCCGAGCGGGGTCGACGGGCCATGGATACTACGGGCAGTACTTC.

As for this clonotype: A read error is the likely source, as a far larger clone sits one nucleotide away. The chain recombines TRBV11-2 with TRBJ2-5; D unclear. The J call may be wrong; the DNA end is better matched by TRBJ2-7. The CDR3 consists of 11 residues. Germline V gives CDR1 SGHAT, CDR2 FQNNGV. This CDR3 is CASGLGVEQYF. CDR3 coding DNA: TGTGCCAGCGGCTTAGGAGTCGAGCAGTACTTC.

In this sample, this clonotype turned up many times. CDR3 DNA: TGTGCCAGCAGCCAAGAGAAGGGATACGAGCAGTACTTC. Translation: CASSQEKGYEQYF. The V and J genes are TRBV3-2 and TRBJ2-7. TRBV3-2 is noted as a pseudogene. The CDR3 runs to 13 residues.

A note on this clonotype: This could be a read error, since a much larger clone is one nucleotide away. The CDR3 sequence is CSALGQLFRKTYGYAF. The CDR3 DNA sequence: TGCAGTGCTCTCGGTCAGCTGTTTCGAAAGACCTATGGCTACGCCTTC. The chain has TRBV20-1 and TRBJ1-2; D gene ambiguous. This CDR3 spans 16 amino acids. Germline V gives CDR1 DFQATT, CDR2 SNEGSKA (reference sequence).

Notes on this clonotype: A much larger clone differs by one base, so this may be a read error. CDR3 protein: CASGCDVSQKTYGYTF. For the CDR3, the DNA is TGTGCCAGCGGTTGTGATGTCTCGCAAAAGACCTATGGCTACACCTTC. The V call is TRBV5-5, the J call TRBJ1-2; D remains ambiguous. This CDR3 has 16 residues. Germline V CDR1 and CDR2: SGHKS, YYEKEE (reference sequence). Trimming removed 7 bases from V and 4 bases from J, with 23 bases in between.

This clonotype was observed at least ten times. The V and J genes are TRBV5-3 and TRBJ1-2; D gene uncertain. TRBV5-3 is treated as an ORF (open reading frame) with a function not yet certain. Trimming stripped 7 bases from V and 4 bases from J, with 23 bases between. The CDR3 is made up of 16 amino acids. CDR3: CARHSVVVRKTYGYTF. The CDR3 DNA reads TGTGCCAGACATTCAGTAGTGGTGAGAAAGACCTATGGCTACACCTTC.

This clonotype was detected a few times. Here the CDR3 DNA reads TGTGCCAGCAACGAGAGAACGGGGCTAGCGGGAGTAGAGACCCAGTACTTC. Protein sequence: CASNERTGLAGVETQYF. V usage is TRBV11-2 and J usage is TRBJ2-5, with 10 bases aligning to TRBD2. The CDR3 contains 17 residues. In germline, CDR1 is SGHAT, CDR2 FQNNGV. J gave up 4 bases and V 7 bases, and 15 bases lay outside the gene matches.

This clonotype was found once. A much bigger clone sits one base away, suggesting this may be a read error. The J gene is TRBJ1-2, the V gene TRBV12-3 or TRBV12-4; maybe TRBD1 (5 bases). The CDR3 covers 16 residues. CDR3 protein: CVSSPGRISGPYGYTF. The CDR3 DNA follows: TGTGTCAGCAGTCCGGGCCGAATTTCGGGGCCGTATGGCTACACCTTC.

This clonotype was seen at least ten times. The CDR3 reads CASSFRTSTGELFF. The CDR3 bases are TGTGCCAGCAGCTTTCGGACTAGCACCGGGGAGCTGTTTTTT. The rearrangement links TRBV4-2 to TRBJ2-2; 7 bases map to TRBD2. V lost 5 bases, J lost 4 bases, and 4 bases stayed unmatched. The CDR3 consists of 14 residues. CDR1 and CDR2 (germline): LGHNA, YNFKEQ.

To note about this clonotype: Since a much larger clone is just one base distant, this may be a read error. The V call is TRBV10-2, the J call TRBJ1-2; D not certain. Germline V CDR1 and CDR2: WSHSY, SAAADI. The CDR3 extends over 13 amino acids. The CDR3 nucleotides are TGCGCCAGCAGTGGAGGACCCAAGTATGACTACACCTTC. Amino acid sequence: CASSGGPKYDYTF.

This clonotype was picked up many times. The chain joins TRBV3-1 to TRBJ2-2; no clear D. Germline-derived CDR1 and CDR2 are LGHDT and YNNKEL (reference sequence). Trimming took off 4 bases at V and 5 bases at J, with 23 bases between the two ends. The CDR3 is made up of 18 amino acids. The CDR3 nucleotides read TGTGCCAGCAGCCCTCAATGTCCCATTTCAGGCTTGACCGGGGAGCTGTTTTTT. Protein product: CASSPQCPISGLTGELFF.

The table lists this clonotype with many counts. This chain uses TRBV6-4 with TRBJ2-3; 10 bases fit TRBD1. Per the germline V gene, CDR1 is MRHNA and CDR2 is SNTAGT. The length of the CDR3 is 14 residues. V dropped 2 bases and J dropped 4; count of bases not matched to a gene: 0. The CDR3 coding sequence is TGTGCCAGCAGTGACGGACAGGGGGCAGATACGCAGTATTTT. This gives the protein CASSDGQGADTQYF.

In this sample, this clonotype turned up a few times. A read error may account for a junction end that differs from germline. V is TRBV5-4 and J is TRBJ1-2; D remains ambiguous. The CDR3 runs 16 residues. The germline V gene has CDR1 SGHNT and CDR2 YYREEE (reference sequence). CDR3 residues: CDSIVIVPGKTYGYTF. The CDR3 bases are TGTGACAGCATAGTTATCGTACCAGGAAAGACCTATGGCTACACCTTC.